This T cell receptor beta chain was sequenced for a study of CD8 T cells in Susac syndrome. Random hexamers were used to reverse transcribe about 0.5 to 1 ug of RNA. Via MiXCR, TCRdb re-called the immunoSEQ multiplex PCR reads, giving one row per CDR3 protein. The sample has 150,000 to 200,000 distinct CDR3 sequences; approximately 96% are singletons. Sequencing of TCR beta was performed on blood CD8+ and CD4+ T cells. The source of this sequence is a human donor with multiple sclerosis. Sequenced material: CD8+ T cells from PBMCs.

CDR3 DNA sequence: TGCAGTGCTCTCCAGGGGGATGAGACCCAGTACTTC. It codes for CSALQGDETQYF. The chain has TRBV20-1 and TRBJ2-5, with 7 bases matching TRBD1. J gave up 5 bases and V 5 bases, and 5 bases lay outside the gene matches. The CDR3 extends over 12 amino acids. CDR1 is DFQATT, CDR2 SNEGSKA, per germline (reference sequence).